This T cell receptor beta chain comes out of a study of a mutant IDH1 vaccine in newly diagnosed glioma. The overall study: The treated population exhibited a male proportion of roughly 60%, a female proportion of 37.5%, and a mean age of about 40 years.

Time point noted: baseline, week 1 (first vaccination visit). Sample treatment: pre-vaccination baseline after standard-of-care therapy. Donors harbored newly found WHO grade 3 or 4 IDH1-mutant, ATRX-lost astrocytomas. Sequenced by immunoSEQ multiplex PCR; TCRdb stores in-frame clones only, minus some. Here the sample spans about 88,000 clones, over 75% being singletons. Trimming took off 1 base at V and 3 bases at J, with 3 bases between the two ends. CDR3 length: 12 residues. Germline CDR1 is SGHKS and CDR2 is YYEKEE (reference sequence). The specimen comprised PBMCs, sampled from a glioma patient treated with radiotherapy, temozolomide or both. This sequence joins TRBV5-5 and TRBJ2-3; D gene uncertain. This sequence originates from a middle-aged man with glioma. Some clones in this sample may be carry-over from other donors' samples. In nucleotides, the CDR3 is TGTGCCAGCAGCTTGTTAACAGATACGCAGTATTTT. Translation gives CASSLLTDTQYF.